This is a list of T cell receptor beta chains from one sample in a study of cytomegalovirus exposure and HLA in healthy donors. The protocol was immunoSEQ multiplex PCR, while the TCRdb copy is restricted to in-frame clones and leaves out a portion. The sample contains about 130,000 clones, roughly 80% of which appear only once. The sequencing sample was made of PBMCs. The source is a man aged 30 to 45 in good health and CMV-seronegative. CDR3s include the opening cysteine and the closing phenylalanine or tryptophan. A D gene is named only where the DNA matches it firmly. Size is omitted from some rows. Given values are once, few, many or a class for expanded clones.

d_call: TRBD2
j_call: TRBJ2-1
v_call: TRBV18
clone_size: .
cdr3_aa: CASSPGTSGLYEQFF
cdr3_nt: TGTGCCAGCTCACCAGGGACTAGCGGGTTGTATGAGCAGTTCTTC

d_call: .
j_call: TRBJ2-5
v_call: TRBV18
clone_size: .
cdr3_aa: CASSPTNLADIGTQYF
cdr3_nt: TGTGCCAGCTCACCGACAAACCTGGCGGACATTGGGACCCAGTACTTC

d_call: TRBD1
j_call: TRBJ2-7
v_call: TRBV9
clone_size: .
cdr3_aa: CASSAQPDRGDEQYF
cdr3_nt: TGTGCCAGCAGCGCCCAACCGGACAGGGGGGACGAGCAGTACTTC

d_call: TRBD1
j_call: TRBJ2-7
v_call: TRBV10-3
clone_size: .
cdr3_aa: CAISEPQGTYEQYF
cdr3_nt: TGTGCCATCAGTGAGCCACAGGGGACCTACGAGCAGTACTTC

d_call: .
j_call: TRBJ2-7
v_call: TRBV19
clone_size: .
cdr3_aa: CASSTRTRSGEQYF
cdr3_nt: TGTGCCAGTAGTACCAGGACAAGATCGGGCGAGCAGTACTTC

d_call: .
j_call: TRBJ1-5
v_call: TRBV4-1
clone_size: .
cdr3_aa: CASSQDGGFQPQHF
cdr3_nt: TGCGCCAGCAGCCAAGATGGCGGGTTTCAGCCCCAGCATTTT

d_call: .
j_call: TRBJ2-2
v_call: TRBV11-2
clone_size: .
cdr3_aa: CASSFGQGYTGELFF
cdr3_nt: TGTGCCAGCAGCTTCGGCCAGGGGTACACCGGGGAGCTGTTTTTT

d_call: TRBD1
j_call: TRBJ1-2
v_call: TRBV4-3
clone_size: few
cdr3_aa: CASSQDWTGEGYTF
cdr3_nt: TGCGCCAGCAGCCAAGACTGGACAGGGGAGGGCTACACCTTC

d_call: TRBD2
j_call: TRBJ2-7
v_call: TRBV9
clone_size: once
cdr3_aa: CASSASSGNSYEQYF
cdr3_nt: TGTGCCAGCAGCGCCTCTAGCGGGAATAGCTACGAGCAGTACTTC

d_call: TRBD1
j_call: TRBJ2-7
v_call: TRBV6-1
clone_size: few
cdr3_aa: CASSVEQGISYEQYF
cdr3_nt: TGTGCCAGCAGTGTCGAACAGGGGATTTCCTACGAGCAGTACTTC

d_call: TRBD2
j_call: TRBJ2-7
v_call: TRBV7-8
clone_size: once
cdr3_aa: CASSSISGKRSYEQYF
cdr3_nt: TGTGCCAGCAGTTCAATTAGCGGGAAACGCTCCTACGAGCAGTACTTC

d_call: .
j_call: TRBJ2-7
v_call: TRBV7-6
clone_size: .
cdr3_aa: CASSLLQGSSYEQYF
cdr3_nt: TGTGCCAGCAGCTTATTGCAGGGGTCGTCCTACGAGCAGTACTTC

d_call: .
j_call: TRBJ1-3
v_call: TRBV29-1
clone_size: .
cdr3_aa: CSALTGVGNTIYF
cdr3_nt: TGCAGCGCCCTAACGGGTGTTGGAAACACCATATATTTT

d_call: .
j_call: TRBJ2-5
v_call: TRBV6-6
clone_size: .
cdr3_aa: CASSRALQGQETQYF
cdr3_nt: TGTGCCAGCAGTCGCGCGTTACAGGGTCAAGAGACCCAGTACTTC

d_call: .
j_call: TRBJ1-5
v_call: TRBV28
clone_size: .
cdr3_aa: CASSFTSVDQPQHF
cdr3_nt: TGTGCCAGCAGTTTCACAAGTGTGGATCAGCCCCAGCATTTT

d_call: TRBD1
j_call: TRBJ2-7
v_call: TRBV28
clone_size: few
cdr3_aa: CASSVGTGYPYEQYF
cdr3_nt: TGTGCCAGCAGTGTTGGGACAGGCTACCCATACGAGCAGTACTTC

d_call: .
j_call: TRBJ2-2
v_call: TRBV9
clone_size: once
cdr3_aa: CASSPHRNSIPGELFF
cdr3_nt: TGTGCCAGCAGCCCCCACCGAAATAGTATTCCCGGGGAGCTGTTTTTT

d_call: .
j_call: TRBJ1-1
v_call: TRBV19
clone_size: .
cdr3_aa: CASSIGVQGNTEAFF
cdr3_nt: TGTGCCAGTAGTATAGGGGTACAGGGGAACACTGAAGCTTTCTTT

d_call: TRBD1
j_call: TRBJ1-1
v_call: TRBV29-1
clone_size: .
cdr3_aa: CSVLRWTGPNTEAFF
cdr3_nt: TGCAGCGTTTTGCGGTGGACAGGGCCGAACACTGAAGCTTTCTTT